The following is a T cell receptor (beta chain) sequence with its context. What it binds is not known. The identical CDR3 is also encoded by other nucleotide sequences in the sample. This sample stems from a study of cytomegalovirus exposure and HLA in healthy donors. Study-wide results and limits: It was assumed in the presence/absence analyses that sequencing depth was roughly uniform across donors.

Amplification used 60 Vbeta primers and 13 Jbeta primers. Generated by immunoSEQ multiplex PCR, the TCRdb table keeps only in-frame clones and is missing some. This table has some 99,000 clones, approximately 76% appearing once. Material for sequencing was PBMCs. The sequence derives from a woman in her forties or fifties in good health and CMV-seropositive.

The CDR3 protein is CASSVGLAGYEQYF. In DNA, the CDR3 is TGTGCCAGCAGCGTAGGCCTAGCGGGATACGAGCAGTACTTC. V is TRBV9 and J is TRBJ2-7; 9 bases are a match to TRBD2. CDR1 and CDR2 (germline): SGDLS, YYNGEE. V lost 0 bases and J lost 4; bases outside the gene matches: 2. CDR3 length equals 14 residues.